A single sample gave rise to the 7 T cell receptor beta chains below, sequenced in a study of early T cells in non-severe SARS-CoV-2 infection. Each CDR3 protein gets one entry after TCRdb re-called the 5' RACE reads with MiXCR. The sample has 90,000 to 100,000 distinct CDR3 sequences, around 14% seen once. Sample: whole blood. The receptor set was obtained from an adult who was a healthcare worker with PCR-confirmed SARS-CoV-2 infection or an uninfected control (not recorded which).

This clonotype was counted at least ten times. J is TRBJ2-2 and V is TRBV2; no reliable D call. V was cut by 4 bases and J by 6 bases, with 15 bases left in between. This CDR3 region has 15 residues. The germline V gene encodes CDR1 SNHLY and CDR2 FYNNEI. CDR3 loop: CASSGQDHGAGELFF. In DNA, the CDR3 is TGTGCCAGCAGTGGGCAGGACCATGGGGCCGGGGAGCTGTTTTTT.

A few counts support this clonotype. The chain joins TRBV6-6 to TRBJ2-1; D uncertain. CDR1 and CDR2 from the germline V gene are MNHNY and SVGAGI (reference sequence). The ends were cut back, 0 bases at V and 10 bases at J, with 4 bases in the middle. CDR3 size: 11 residues. DNA for the CDR3: TGTGCCAGCAGTTACTCCGGGGAGCAGTTCTTC. Translated: CASSYSGEQFF.

The chain employs TRBV12-3 or TRBV12-4 and TRBJ2-1, with 12 nucleotides matching TRBD2. V gave up 0 bases and J gave up 5 bases; unmatched junction bases: 11. CDR3 size: 19 residues. The CDR3: CASSLATRRLAGADNEQFF. DNA of the CDR3: TGTGCCAGCAGTTTAGCGACCCGACGACTAGCGGGGGCGGACAATGAGCAGTTCTTC.

This clonotype was picked up many times. This chain links TRBV7-2 with TRBJ2-2; 8 bases are shared with TRBD1. Losses at the gene ends were 7 bases for V and 0 bases for J; bases not matched to a gene: 7. This CDR3 comprises 16 residues. Germline V gene lookup returns CDR1 SGHTA and CDR2 FQGNSA. In nucleotides, the CDR3 is TGTGCCAGCACCGGGGACAGGCCTACGAACACCGGGGAGCTGTTTTTT. Amino acid sequence: CASTGDRPTNTGELFF. Full variable domain (rest looked up from reference TRBV7-2 and TRBJ2-2): GAGVSQSPSNKVTEKGKDVELRCDPISGHTALYWYRQSLGQGLEFLIYFQGNSAPDKSGLPSDRFSAERTGGSVSTLTIQRTQQEDSAVYLCASTGDRPTNTGELFFGEGSRLTVL.

The rearrangement uses TRBV29-1 and TRBJ2-3, with TRBD2 as a possible D gene (5 bases). Between the trimmed V and J ends, which lost 8 bases and 5 bases, there was a span of 14 bases. The CDR3 totals 12 residues. Germline V lookup: CDR1 SQVTM, CDR2 ANQGSEA. The CDR3 DNA follows: TGCAGCACCCACCGGGGTGGAGATACGCAGTATTTT. Its protein is CSTHRGGDTQYF.

Many counts were recorded for this clonotype. This chain links TRBV9 with TRBJ2-6; 7 bases fit TRBD1. The CDR3 is made up of 16 amino acids. Germline V lookup: CDR1 SGDLS, CDR2 YYNGEE. Losses at the gene ends were 3 bases for V and 2 bases for J; bases not matched to a gene: 5. This CDR3 reads CASSANRGPGANVLTF. CDR3 DNA: TGTGCCAGCAGCGCCAACAGGGGACCTGGGGCCAACGTCCTGACTTTC.

In its sample, this clonotype was seen many times. V and J are TRBV7-9 and TRBJ1-4; D uncertain. The CDR3 extends over 13 amino acids. Germline lookup yields CDR1 SEHNR and CDR2 FQNEAQ (reference sequence). Trimming pared 1 base from V and 8 bases from J, leaving 8 bases between. The CDR3 loop is CASSLEYGEKLFF. The DNA of the CDR3 is TGTGCCAGCAGCTTAGAGTACGGGGAAAAACTGTTTTTT.